This record looks at one T cell receptor beta chain sequence and its context. The source of the sample is a study of shared clonotypes between healthy human individuals. Profiling relied on immunoSEQ multiplex PCR, and the TCRdb table lists in-frame clones only, not all of them. Among about 1.5 million clones listed, roughly 96% were seen once. The germline gives CDR1 SQVTM, CDR2 ANQGSEA. The ends were cut back, 2 bases at V and 4 bases at J, with 8 bases in the middle. The CDR3 covers 12 residues. This clonotype was sampled from a man aged 25-40 years in good health. This chain uses TRBV29-1 with TRBJ1-2; D gene unclear. The source material was naive CD4+ T cells sorted from blood. The subset here: CD45RA+ positively selected. The CDR3: CSVENRFYGYTF. In DNA form, the CDR3 reads TGCAGCGTTGAAAACCGTTTCTATGGCTACACCTTC.